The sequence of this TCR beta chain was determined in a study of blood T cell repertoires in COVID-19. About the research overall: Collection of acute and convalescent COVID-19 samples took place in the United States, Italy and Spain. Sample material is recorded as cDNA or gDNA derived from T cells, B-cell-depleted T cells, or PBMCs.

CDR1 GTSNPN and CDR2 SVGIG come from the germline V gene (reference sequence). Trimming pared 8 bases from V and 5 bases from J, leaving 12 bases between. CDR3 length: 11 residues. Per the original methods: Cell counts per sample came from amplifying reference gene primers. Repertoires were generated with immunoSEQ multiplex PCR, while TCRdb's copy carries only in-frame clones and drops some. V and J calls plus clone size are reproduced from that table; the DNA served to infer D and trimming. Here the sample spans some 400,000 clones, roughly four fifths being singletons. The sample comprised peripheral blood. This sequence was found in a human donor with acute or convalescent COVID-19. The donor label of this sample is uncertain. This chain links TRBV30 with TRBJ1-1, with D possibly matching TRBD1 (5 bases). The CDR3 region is CALAGGTEAFF. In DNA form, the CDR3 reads TGTGCCCTAGCGGGGGGGACTGAAGCTTTCTTT.